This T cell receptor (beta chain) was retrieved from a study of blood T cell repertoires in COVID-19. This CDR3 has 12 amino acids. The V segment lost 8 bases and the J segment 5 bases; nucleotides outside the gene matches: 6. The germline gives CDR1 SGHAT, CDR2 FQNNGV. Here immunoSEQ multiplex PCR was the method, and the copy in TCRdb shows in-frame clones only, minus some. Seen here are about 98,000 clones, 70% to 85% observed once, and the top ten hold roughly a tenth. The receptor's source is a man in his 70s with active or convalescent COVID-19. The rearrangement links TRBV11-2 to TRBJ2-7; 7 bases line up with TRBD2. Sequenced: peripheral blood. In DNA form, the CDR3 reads TGTGCCAGCTCTCATGCGGGGGACGAGCAGTACTTC. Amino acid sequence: CASSHAGDEQYF.